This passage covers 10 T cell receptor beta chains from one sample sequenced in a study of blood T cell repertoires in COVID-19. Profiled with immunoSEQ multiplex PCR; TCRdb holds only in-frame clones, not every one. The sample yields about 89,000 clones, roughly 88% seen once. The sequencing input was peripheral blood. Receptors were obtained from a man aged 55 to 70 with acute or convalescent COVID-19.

The CDR3 DNA reads as TGTGCCAGCAGCCACGGGGACAGGCGTCAGCCCCAGCATTTT. Translation: CASSHGDRRQPQHF. The chain is built from TRBV5-6 and TRBJ1-5; 8 nucleotides line up with TRBD1. The CDR3 has 14 residues. Germline lookup yields CDR1 SGHDT and CDR2 YYEEEE. The V and J ends lost 4 bases and 6 bases, in that order; junction bases with no gene match: 6.

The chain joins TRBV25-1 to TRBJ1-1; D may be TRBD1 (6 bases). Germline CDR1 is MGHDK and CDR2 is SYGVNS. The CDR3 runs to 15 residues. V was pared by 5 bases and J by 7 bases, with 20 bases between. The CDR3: CASSTNRDTRFEAFF. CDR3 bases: TGTGCCAGCAGTACCAACCGGGACACGCGATTTGAAGCTTTCTTT.

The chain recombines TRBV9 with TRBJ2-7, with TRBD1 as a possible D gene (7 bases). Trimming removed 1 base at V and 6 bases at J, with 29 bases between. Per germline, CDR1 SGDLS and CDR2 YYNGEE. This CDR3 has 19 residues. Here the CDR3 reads CASSVSTGDSQISHSEQYF. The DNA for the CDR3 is TGTGCCAGCAGCGTAAGTACAGGGGACTCACAGATCAGTCACAGCGAGCAGTACTTC.

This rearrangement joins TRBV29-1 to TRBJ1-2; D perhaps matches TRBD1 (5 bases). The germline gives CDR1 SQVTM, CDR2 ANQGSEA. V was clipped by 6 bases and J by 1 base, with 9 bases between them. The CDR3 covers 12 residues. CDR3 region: CSVRQGNYGYTF. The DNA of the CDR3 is TGCAGCGTCCGTCAGGGTAACTATGGCTACACCTTC.

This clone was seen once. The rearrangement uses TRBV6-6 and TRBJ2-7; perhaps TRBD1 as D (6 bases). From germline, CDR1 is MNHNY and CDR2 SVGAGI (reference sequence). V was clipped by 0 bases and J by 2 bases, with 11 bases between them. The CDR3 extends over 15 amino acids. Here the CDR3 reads CASSYSSGETYEQYF. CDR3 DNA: TGTGCCAGCAGTTACTCGTCAGGGGAGACCTACGAGCAGTACTTC.

Here the CDR3 reads CAISETSEGTDTQYF. In DNA, the CDR3 is TGTGCCATCAGTGAGACTAGCGAAGGCACAGATACGCAGTATTTT. The rearrangement joins TRBV10-3 to TRBJ2-3; 7 bases agree with TRBD2. The germline V gene has CDR1 ENHRY and CDR2 SYGVKD. The CDR3 is 15 amino acids. V shed 2 bases and J 1 base; nucleotides not matched to a gene: 3.

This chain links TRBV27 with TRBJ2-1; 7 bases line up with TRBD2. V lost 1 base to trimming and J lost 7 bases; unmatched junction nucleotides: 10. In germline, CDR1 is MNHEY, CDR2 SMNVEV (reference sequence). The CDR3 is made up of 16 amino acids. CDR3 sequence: CASSLYPGGGRNEQFF. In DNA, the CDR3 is TGTGCCAGCAGTTTATATCCGGGGGGAGGTAGGAATGAGCAGTTCTTC.

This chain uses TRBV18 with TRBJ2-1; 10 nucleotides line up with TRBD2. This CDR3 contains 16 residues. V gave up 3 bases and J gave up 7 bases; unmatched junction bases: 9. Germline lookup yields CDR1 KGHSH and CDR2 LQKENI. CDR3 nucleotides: TGTGCCAGCTCACCTTTCGCTAGCGGGAGCAGGAATGAGCAGTTCTTC. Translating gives CASSPFASGSRNEQFF.

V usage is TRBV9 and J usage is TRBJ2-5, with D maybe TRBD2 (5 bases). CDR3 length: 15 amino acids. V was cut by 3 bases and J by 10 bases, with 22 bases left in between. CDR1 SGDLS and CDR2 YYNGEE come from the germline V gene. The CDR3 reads CASSAVGMAEGIQYF. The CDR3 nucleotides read TGTGCCAGCAGCGCAGTAGGTATGGCAGAGGGAATCCAGTACTTC.

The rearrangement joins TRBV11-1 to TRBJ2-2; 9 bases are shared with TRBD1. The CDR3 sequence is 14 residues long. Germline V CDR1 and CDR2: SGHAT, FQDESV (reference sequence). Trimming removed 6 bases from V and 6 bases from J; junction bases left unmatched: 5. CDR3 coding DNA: TGTGCCAGCAGTCGGGACAGGGTCCCCGGGGAGCTGTTTTTT. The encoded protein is CASSRDRVPGELFF. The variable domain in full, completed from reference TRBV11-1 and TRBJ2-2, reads EAEVAQSPRYKITEKSQAVAFWCDPISGHATLYWYRQILGQGPELLVQFQDESVVDDSQLPKDRFSAERLKGVDSTLKIQPAELGDSAMYLCASSRDRVPGELFFGEGSRLTVL.